This T cell receptor beta chain was profiled in a study of blood T cell repertoires in COVID-19. Sequencing used immunoSEQ multiplex PCR; TCRdb keeps in-frame clones, though not all of them. The sample lists tens of thousands of clones, 70% to 90% occurring once. The CDR3 is 17 residues long. Germline loops: CDR1 SQVTM, CDR2 ANQGSEA. V was pared by 3 bases and J by 3 bases, with 13 bases of the junction left unmatched. Source material: peripheral blood. The TCR was taken from a man aged 60-69 years with COVID-19, enrolled during active disease. The J gene is TRBJ2-1, the V gene TRBV29-1; 8 nucleotides line up with TRBD1. The CDR3 coding sequence is TGCAGCGTTGATCCGGCAGGGGGCATCATCCGCTACAATGAGCAGTTCTTC. It is translated as CSVDPAGGIIRYNEQFF.